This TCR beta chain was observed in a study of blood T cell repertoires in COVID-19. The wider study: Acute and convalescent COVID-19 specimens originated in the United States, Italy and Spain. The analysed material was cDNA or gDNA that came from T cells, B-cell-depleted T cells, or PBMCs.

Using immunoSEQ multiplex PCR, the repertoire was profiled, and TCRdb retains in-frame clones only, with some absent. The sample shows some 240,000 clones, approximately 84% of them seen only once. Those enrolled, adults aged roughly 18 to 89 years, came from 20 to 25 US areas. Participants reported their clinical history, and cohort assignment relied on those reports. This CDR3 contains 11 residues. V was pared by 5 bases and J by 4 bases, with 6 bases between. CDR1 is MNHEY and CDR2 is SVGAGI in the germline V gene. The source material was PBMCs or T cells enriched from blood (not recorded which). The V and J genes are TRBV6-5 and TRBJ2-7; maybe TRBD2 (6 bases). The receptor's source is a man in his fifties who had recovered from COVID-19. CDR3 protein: CASSRGYEQYF. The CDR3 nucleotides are TGTGCCAGCAGTCGGGGGTACGAGCAGTACTTC.